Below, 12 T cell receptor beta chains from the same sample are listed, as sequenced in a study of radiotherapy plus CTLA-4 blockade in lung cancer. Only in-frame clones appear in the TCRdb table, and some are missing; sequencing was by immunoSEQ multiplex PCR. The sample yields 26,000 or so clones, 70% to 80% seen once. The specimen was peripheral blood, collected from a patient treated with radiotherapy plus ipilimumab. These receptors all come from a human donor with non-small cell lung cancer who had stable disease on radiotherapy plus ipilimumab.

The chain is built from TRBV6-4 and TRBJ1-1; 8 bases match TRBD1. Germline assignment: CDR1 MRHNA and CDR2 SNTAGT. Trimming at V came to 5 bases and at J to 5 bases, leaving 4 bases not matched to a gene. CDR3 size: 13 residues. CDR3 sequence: CASSRTGRTEAFF. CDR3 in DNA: TGTGCCAGCAGTCGGACAGGGCGAACTGAAGCTTTCTTT.

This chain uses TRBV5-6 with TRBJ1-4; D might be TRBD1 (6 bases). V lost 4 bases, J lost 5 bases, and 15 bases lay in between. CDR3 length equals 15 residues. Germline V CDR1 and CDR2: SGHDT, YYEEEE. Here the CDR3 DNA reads TGTGCCAGCAGCCGAAGCAGGACAGACAATGAAAAACTGTTTTTT. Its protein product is CASSRSRTDNEKLFF.

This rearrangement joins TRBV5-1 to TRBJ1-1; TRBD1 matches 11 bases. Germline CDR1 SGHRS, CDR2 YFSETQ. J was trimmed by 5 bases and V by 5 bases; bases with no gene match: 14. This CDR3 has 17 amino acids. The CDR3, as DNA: TGCGCCAGCAGTTTTCTTCCCGGGACAGGGGGATTAACTGAAGCTTTCTTT. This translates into CASSFLPGTGGLTEAFF.

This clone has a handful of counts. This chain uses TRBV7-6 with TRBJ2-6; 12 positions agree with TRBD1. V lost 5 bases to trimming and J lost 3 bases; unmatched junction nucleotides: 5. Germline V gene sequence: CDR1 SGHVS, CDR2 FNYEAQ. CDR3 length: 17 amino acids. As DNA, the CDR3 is TGTGCCAGCAGCCAGGGACAGGGGGCGTTTGGGGCCAACGTCCTGACTTTC. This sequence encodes CASSQGQGAFGANVLTF.

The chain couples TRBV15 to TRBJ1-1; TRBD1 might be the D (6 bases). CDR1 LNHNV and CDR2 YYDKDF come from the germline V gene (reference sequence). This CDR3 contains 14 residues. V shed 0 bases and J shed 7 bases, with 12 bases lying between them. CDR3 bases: TGTGCCACCAGCAGAGACCCCACAGGGATTGAAGCTTTCTTT. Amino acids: CATSRDPTGIEAFF.

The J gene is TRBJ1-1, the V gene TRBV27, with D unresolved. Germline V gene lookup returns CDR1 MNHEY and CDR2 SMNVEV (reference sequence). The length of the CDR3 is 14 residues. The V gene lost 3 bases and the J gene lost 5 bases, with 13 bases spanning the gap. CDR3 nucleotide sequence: TGTGCCAGCAGTTTTATAAACGGGGATACTGAAGCTTTCTTT. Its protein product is CASSFINGDTEAFF.

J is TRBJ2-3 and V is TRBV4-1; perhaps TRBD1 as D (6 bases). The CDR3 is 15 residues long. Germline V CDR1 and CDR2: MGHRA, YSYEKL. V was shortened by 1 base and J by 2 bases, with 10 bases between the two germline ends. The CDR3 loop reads CASSQVQGYTDTQYF. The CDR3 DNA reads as TGCGCCAGCAGCCAAGTTCAGGGGTACACAGATACGCAGTATTTT.

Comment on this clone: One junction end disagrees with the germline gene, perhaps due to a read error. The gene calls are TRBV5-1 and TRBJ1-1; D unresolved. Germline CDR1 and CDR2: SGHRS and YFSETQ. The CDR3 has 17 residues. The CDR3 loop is CASSLASGSAKRAEVFF. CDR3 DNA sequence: TGCGCCAGCAGCTTGGCTTCGGGGTCGGCTAAAAGGGCTGAAGTTTTCTTT.

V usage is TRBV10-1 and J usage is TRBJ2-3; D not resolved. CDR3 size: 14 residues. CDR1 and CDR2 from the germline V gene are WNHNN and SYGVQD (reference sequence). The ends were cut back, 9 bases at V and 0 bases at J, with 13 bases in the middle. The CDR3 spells CASSPAQSTDTQYF. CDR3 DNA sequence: TGCGCCAGTTCCCCGGCCCAGAGCACAGATACGCAGTATTTT.

Written as DNA, the CDR3 is TGTGCCAGCAGCCAGGGGGGCCATTTCTACGAGCAGTACTTC. Residues: CASSQGGHFYEQYF. V and J are TRBV7-9 and TRBJ2-7, with D possibly being TRBD1 (7 bases). Trimming removed 5 bases at V and 3 bases at J, with 14 bases between. CDR1 and CDR2 (germline): SEHNR, FQNEAQ (reference sequence). The CDR3 extends over 14 amino acids.

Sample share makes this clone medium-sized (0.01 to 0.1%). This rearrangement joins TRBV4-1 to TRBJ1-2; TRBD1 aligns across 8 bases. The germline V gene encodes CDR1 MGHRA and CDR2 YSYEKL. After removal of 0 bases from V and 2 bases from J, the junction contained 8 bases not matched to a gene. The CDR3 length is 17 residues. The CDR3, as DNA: TGCGCCAGCAGCCAAGACCCCCAGGGGGCTCAGAACTATGGCTACACCTTC. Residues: CASSQDPQGAQNYGYTF.

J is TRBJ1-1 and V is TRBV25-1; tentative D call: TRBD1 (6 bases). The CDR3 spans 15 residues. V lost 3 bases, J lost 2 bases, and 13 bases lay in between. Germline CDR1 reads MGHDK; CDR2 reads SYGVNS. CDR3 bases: TGTGCCAGCAGTGATGAACAGGGTTTCAACACTGAAGCTTTCTTT. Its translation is CASSDEQGFNTEAFF.